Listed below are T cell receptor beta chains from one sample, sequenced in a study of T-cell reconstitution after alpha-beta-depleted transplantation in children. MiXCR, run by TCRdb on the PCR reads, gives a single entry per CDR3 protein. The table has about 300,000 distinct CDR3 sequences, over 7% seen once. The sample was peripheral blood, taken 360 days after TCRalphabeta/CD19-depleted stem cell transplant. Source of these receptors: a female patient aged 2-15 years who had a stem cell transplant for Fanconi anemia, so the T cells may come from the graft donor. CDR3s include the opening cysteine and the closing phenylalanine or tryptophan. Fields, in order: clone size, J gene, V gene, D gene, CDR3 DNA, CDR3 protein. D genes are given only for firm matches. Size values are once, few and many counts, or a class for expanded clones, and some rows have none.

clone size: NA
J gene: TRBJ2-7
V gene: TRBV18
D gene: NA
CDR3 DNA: TGTGCCAGCTCACCCTACCCCGGATCCTACGAGCAGTACTTC
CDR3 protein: CASSPYPGSYEQYF

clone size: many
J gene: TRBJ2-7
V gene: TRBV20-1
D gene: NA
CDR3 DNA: TGCAGTGCTAGAGATGGACAGCGCAATACCTACGAGCAGTACTTC
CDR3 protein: CSARDGQRNTYEQYF

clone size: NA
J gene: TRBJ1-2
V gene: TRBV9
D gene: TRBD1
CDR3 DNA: TGTGCCAGCAGCCCCGGGACAGGGAAGGGGGTTTTCTATGGCTACACCTTC
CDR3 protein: CASSPGTGKGVFYGYTF

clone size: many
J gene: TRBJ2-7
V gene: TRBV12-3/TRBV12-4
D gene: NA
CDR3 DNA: TGTGCCAGCAGCCCGGGACTTCTATCCTACGAGCAGTACTTC
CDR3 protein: CASSPGLLSYEQYF

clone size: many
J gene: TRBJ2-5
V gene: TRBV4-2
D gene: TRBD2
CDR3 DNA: TGTGCCAGCAGCCAAAGATTTGGGAGACTAGCGTCGGTGGAGACCCAGTACTTC
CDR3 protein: CASSQRFGRLASVETQYF

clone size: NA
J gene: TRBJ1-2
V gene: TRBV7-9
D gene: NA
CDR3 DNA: TGTGCCAGCAGCTTAGCCAGGGGCACAAACTATGGCTACACCTTC
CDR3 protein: CASSLARGTNYGYTF

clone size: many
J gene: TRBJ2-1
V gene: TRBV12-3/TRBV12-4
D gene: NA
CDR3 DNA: TGTGCCAGCAGTTTAGGCAGAAGGGTTAATGAGCAGTTCTTC
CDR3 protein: CASSLGRRVNEQFF

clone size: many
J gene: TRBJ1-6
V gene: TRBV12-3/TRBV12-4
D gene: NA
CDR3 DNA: TGTGCCAGCAGCTTCCCCCAGGGCCTTAATTCACCCCTCCACTTT
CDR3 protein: CASSFPQGLNSPLHF

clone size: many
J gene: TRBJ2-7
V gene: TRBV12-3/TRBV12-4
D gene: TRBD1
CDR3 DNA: TGTGCCAGCACGTCGGGGGGACAGGGGTTCCTCGAGCAGTACTTC
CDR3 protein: CASTSGGQGFLEQYF

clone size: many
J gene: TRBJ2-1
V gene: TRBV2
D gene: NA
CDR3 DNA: TGTGCCAGCAGTGCTCTTAAGGGCCTAAGCTACAATGAGCAGTTCTTC
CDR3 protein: CASSALKGLSYNEQFF

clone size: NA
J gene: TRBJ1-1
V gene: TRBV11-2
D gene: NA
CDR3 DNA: TGTGCCAGCAGCTTAGGTTCCAGGGCAAACACTGAAGCTTTCTTT
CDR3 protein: CASSLGSRANTEAFF

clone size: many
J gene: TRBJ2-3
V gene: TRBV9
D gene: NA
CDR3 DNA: TGTGCCAGCAGCCCATGGGGAACAGATACGCAGTATTTT
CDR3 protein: CASSPWGTDTQYF

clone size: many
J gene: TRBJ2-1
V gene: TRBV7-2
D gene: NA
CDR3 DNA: TGTGCCAGCAGCCGAAATAGATACAATGAGCAGTTCTTC
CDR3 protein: CASSRNRYNEQFF

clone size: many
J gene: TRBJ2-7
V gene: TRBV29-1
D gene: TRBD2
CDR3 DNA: TGCAGCGCCTTAGCGGGGGGGCCCCACGAGCAGTACTTC
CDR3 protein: CSALAGGPHEQYF

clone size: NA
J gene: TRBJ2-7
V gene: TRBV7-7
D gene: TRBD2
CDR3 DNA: TGTGCCAGCAGCCCCCTACTAGCGGGGGCCTCCTACGAGCAGTACTTC
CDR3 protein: CASSPLLAGASYEQYF

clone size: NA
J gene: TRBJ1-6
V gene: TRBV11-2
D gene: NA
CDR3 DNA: TGTGCCAGCAGCTTAGTCGGGGGGTGGAATTCACCCCTCCACTTT
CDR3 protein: CASSLVGGWNSPLHF

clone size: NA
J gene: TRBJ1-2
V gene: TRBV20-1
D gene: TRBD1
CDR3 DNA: TGCAGTGCTAGCCCGGACAGGATCTATGGCTACACCTTC
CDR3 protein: CSASPDRIYGYTF

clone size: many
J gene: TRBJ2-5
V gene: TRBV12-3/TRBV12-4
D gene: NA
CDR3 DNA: TGTGCCAGCAGAGTTGGGGGTACCGGGGAGACCCAGTACTTC
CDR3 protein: CASRVGGTGETQYF

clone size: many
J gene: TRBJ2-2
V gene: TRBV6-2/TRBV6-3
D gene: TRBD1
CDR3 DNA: TGTGCCAGCAGTTTGCGGACAGGGATGAACACCGGGGAGCTGTTTTTT
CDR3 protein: CASSLRTGMNTGELFF

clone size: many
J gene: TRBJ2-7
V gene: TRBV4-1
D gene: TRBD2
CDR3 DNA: TGCGCCAGCAGCCAAGCCCTAGCGGGAGATTTCTACGAGCAGTACTTC
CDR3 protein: CASSQALAGDFYEQYF

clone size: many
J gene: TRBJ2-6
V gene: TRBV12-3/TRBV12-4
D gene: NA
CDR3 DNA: TGTGCCAGCAGGCGCGGCTCTGGGGCCAACGTCCTGACTTTC
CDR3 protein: CASRRGSGANVLTF

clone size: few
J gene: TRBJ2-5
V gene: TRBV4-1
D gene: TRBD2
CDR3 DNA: TGCGCCAGCAGCCAACCTTTTCTAGCGGGAGGGCCCTGGGAGACCCAGTACTTC
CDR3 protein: CASSQPFLAGGPWETQYF

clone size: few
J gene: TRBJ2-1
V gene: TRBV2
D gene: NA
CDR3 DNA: TGTGCCAGCCGGAAAGACAATGAGCAGTTCTTC
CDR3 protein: CASRKDNEQFF

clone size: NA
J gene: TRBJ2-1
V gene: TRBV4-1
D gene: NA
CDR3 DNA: TGCGCCAGCAGCCAAGATTTGGACCTCAATGAGCAGTTCTTC
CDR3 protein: CASSQDLDLNEQFF

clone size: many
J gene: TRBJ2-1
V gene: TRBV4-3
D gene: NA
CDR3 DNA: TGCGCCAGCAGCCAACTAGCTGGTGATTACAATGAGCAGTTCTTC
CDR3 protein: CASSQLAGDYNEQFF